Here is one T cell receptor beta chain with its context. Antigen specificity is unknown. The sample belongs to a study of cytomegalovirus exposure and HLA in healthy donors. Study overall: In a previous analysis, around 120 million unique TCR beta sequences were found from 150 million to 200 million T cells. Early on, a data release was issued that held roughly 86 million unique TCRs from HLA-typed donors.

Regarding the study as a whole: Highly shared sequence variants in one cluster were likely a sequencing artifact. Rarity characterized most TCR sequences, yet some public TCRs appeared in many donors.

PCR amplification relied on 60 Vbeta primers (plus 13 Jbeta primers). Generated by immunoSEQ multiplex PCR, the TCRdb table keeps only in-frame clones and is missing some. The data hold 150,000 to 200,000 clones, with around 80% observed a single time. CDR3 length: 14 amino acids. Germline V gene data show CDR1 as SEHNR and CDR2 as FQNEAQ (reference sequence). The ends were cut back, 0 bases at V and 9 bases at J, with 12 bases in the middle. This TCR derives from a man aged 18 to 29 in good health and CMV-seronegative. The sample taken for sequencing was PBMCs. This chain joins TRBV7-9 and TRBJ2-1, with a weak D call TRBD2 (5 bases). This CDR3 is CASSLAEAGGEQFF. CDR3 DNA: TGTGCCAGCAGCTTAGCTGAGGCAGGAGGTGAGCAGTTCTTC.